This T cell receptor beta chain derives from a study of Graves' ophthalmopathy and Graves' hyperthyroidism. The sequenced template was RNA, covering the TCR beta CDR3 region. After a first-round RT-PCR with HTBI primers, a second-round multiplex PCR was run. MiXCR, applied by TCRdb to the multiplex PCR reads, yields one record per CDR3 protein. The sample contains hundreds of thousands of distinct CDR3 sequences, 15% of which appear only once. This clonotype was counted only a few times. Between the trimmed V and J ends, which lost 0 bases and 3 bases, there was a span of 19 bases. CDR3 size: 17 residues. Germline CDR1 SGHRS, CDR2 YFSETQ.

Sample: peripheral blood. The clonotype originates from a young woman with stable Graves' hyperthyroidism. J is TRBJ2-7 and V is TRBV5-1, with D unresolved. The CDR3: CASSLAPVAVMSYEQYF. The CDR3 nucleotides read TGCGCCAGCAGCTTGGCCCCTGTGGCAGTGATGAGCTACGAGCAGTACTTC.